A single sample is the source of the 23 T cell receptor beta chains below, sequenced in a study of T cells after yellow fever vaccination. TCRdb re-called the 5' RACE reads through MiXCR, storing one row per CDR3 protein. This table has hundreds of thousands of distinct CDR3 sequences, under 14% appearing once. Sample: PBMCs, taken on the day of the first yellow fever vaccination. All receptors come from a man between 18 and 35 years old who received the YFV17D yellow fever vaccine.

This clonotype has just a few counts. The CDR3 here is CASSWDRDTGELFF. As DNA, the CDR3 is TGTGCCAGCAGCTGGGACAGGGACACCGGGGAGCTGTTTTTT. The chain employs TRBV11-1 and TRBJ2-2, with 9 bases lining up with TRBD1. CDR1 and CDR2 (germline): SGHAT, FQDESV (reference sequence). After removal of 4 bases from V and 3 bases from J, the junction contained 0 bases not matched to a gene. The CDR3 length is 14 residues.

This clonotype showed up just a few times. The chain is built from TRBV4-2 and TRBJ2-1; D remains unclear. The germline V gene has CDR1 LGHNA and CDR2 YNFKEQ. V shed 7 bases and J shed 0 bases, with 19 bases lying between them. The CDR3 is 17 residues long. Here the CDR3 DNA reads TGTGCCAGCACGCCCTTGTCCGGCGGTGGCTCCTACAATGAGCAGTTCTTC. This gives the protein CASTPLSGGGSYNEQFF.

This clonotype has a handful of counts. The CDR3 loop is CASSLGGGLDTGELFF. Written as DNA, the CDR3 is TGTGCCAGCAGCCTGGGGGGGGGCCTCGACACCGGGGAGCTGTTTTTT. V gene TRBV7-2 combines with J gene TRBJ2-2, with D possibly being TRBD2 (7 bases). CDR1 is SGHTA, CDR2 FQGNSA, per germline. V dropped 5 bases and J dropped 3 bases, with 16 bases sitting between them. The CDR3 contains 16 residues.

The chain links TRBV18 to TRBJ2-3, with 8 positions matching TRBD2. This CDR3 is built from 17 residues. Germline V gene lookup returns CDR1 KGHSH and CDR2 LQKENI. Unmatched junction bases numbered 11, after V lost 3 bases and J lost 3 bases. CDR3 sequence: CASSPRLAGPATDTQYF. CDR3 DNA sequence: TGTGCCAGCTCACCCCGGTTAGCGGGGCCCGCGACAGATACGCAGTATTTT.

This chain joins TRBV6-5 and TRBJ2-5; D is possibly TRBD1 (6 bases). V lost 1 base to trimming and J lost 3 bases, with 9 bases between them. The CDR3 runs 14 residues. Germline-derived CDR1 and CDR2 are MNHEY and SVGAGI. The CDR3 reads CASSYLGGEETQYF. CDR3 coding DNA: TGTGCCAGCAGTTACTTAGGGGGTGAAGAGACCCAGTACTTC.

This chain links TRBV5-1 with TRBJ2-7, with 9 bases that match TRBD1. V gave up 4 bases and J gave up 3 bases; unmatched junction bases: 2. The germline CDR1 and CDR2 sequences are SGHRS and YFSETQ. This CDR3 is built from 13 residues. The CDR3 loop reads CASSPDRGYEQYV. CDR3 in DNA: TGCGCCAGCAGCCCGGACAGGGGCTACGAGCAGTACGTC.

This clonotype was seen a handful of times. This chain links TRBV4-3 with TRBJ1-6; D not resolved. This CDR3 contains 17 residues. Germline loops: CDR1 LGHNA, CDR2 YSLEER. V lost 0 bases, J lost 4 bases, and 13 bases lay in between. In DNA form, the CDR3 reads TGCGCCAGCAGCCAAGATCCAGGAAGAAAATATAATTCACCCCTCCACTTT. Residues: CASSQDPGRKYNSPLHF.

The chain combines TRBV5-4 with TRBJ2-2; D is unresolved. V was clipped by 0 bases and J by 7 bases, with 13 bases between them. Germline V gives CDR1 SGHNT, CDR2 YYREEE (reference sequence). The CDR3 has 15 residues. CDR3 loop: CASSLAYYQGGELFF. The DNA for the CDR3 is TGTGCCAGCAGCTTGGCGTACTACCAAGGCGGGGAGCTGTTTTTT.

This clonotype was counted a few times. The rearrangement links TRBV4-1 to TRBJ2-5; TRBD1 or TRBD2 may be the D gene (6 bases each). Trimming left V 4 bases short and J 1 base short, with 13 bases between. Per germline, CDR1 MGHRA and CDR2 YSYEKL. This CDR3 is 15 amino acids long. CDR3 amino acids: CASSLFPGAQETQYF. The CDR3 nucleotides are TGCGCCAGCAGCCTCTTCCCGGGGGCCCAAGAGACCCAGTACTTC.

For this clonotype: The germline gene is not matched at one end of the junction; a read error may be the cause. The CDR3 region is CASSQVPGRRAF. The DNA of the CDR3 is TGCGCCAGCAGCCAAGTGCCGGGGAGGCGCGCCTTT. The V call is TRBV4-3, the J call TRBJ1-1; D not certain. The CDR3 has 12 residues. In germline, CDR1 is LGHNA, CDR2 YSLEER.

This clonotype turned up a few times. J is TRBJ2-5 and V is TRBV5-1; possible D gene TRBD1, 6 bases. The germline CDR1 and CDR2 sequences are SGHRS and YFSETQ. The CDR3 is made up of 15 amino acids. V lost 4 bases and J lost 0, with 13 bases in between. CDR3 residues: CASSTGTPYQETQYF. The CDR3, as DNA: TGCGCCAGCAGCACCGGGACACCGTACCAAGAGACCCAGTACTTC.

This clonotype showed up just a few times. V gene TRBV4-1 combines with J gene TRBJ1-4; unclear D gene. Between the trimmed V and J ends, which lost 2 bases and 2 bases, there was a span of 6 bases. The CDR3 is 14 amino acids. Germline V lookup: CDR1 MGHRA, CDR2 YSYEKL. The CDR3 loop reads CASSQHRTNEKLFF. As DNA, the CDR3 is TGCGCCAGCAGCCAACATAGGACTAATGAAAAACTGTTTTTT.

This clonotype was counted only a few times. The chain links TRBV7-2 to TRBJ2-3; TRBD1 agrees at 10 bases. There are 15 residues in the CDR3. Trimming took 4 bases from V and 2 from J; bases not matched to a gene: 3. Looked up from germline, CDR1 is SGHTA and CDR2 is FQGNSA. DNA of the CDR3: TGTGCCAGCAGCTCCGGGACAGGGGTCACAGATACGCAGTATTTT. Translation gives CASSSGTGVTDTQYF.

This clonotype appeared a few times. Mismatch with germline at one junction end may stem from a read error. V is TRBV2 and J is TRBJ1-6, with D perhaps TRBD1 (6 bases). This CDR3 region has 15 residues. Germline V gene lookup returns CDR1 SNHLY and CDR2 FYNNEI. The CDR3 here is CASSEGQSYNSPLHF. CDR3 in DNA: TGTGCCAGCAGCGAAGGACAGAGCTATAATTCACCCCTCCACTTT.

This clonotype was observed a few times. This sequence joins TRBV15 and TRBJ2-2; 12 positions match TRBD2. The germline V gene encodes CDR1 LNHNV and CDR2 YYDKDF (reference sequence). This CDR3 spans 17 amino acids. The trim removed 4 bases at V and 0 bases at J, leaving 3 bases unmatched. CDR3: CATSTGLAGSNTGELFF. Written as DNA, the CDR3 is TGTGCCACCAGCACCGGACTAGCGGGATCGAACACCGGGGAGCTGTTTTTT.

This sequence joins TRBV12-3 or TRBV12-4 and TRBJ2-1; 13 bases agree with TRBD2. V lost 5 bases to trimming and J lost 0 bases; unmatched junction nucleotides: 1. This CDR3 region has 16 residues. The CDR3 bases are TGTGCCAGCAGTGGGACTAGCGGGACCTCCTACAATGAGCAGTTCTTC. The encoded protein is CASSGTSGTSYNEQFF.

CDR3 nucleotide sequence: TGTGCCAGCAGCGATGACAGGACTGAAGCTTTCTTT. It specifies CASSDDRTEAFF. J is TRBJ1-1 and V is TRBV7-9, with D possibly TRBD1 on 6 matching bases. CDR1 and CDR2 from the germline V gene are SEHNR and FQNEAQ (reference sequence). The ends were cut back, 5 bases at V and 5 bases at J, with 9 bases in the middle. This CDR3 comprises 12 residues.

This clonotype has a handful of counts. The chain carries TRBV28 and TRBJ1-5; 8 bases map to TRBD1. The CDR3 loop spans 14 amino acids. CDR1 is MDHEN, CDR2 SYDVKM, per germline. V lost 5 bases to trimming and J lost 5 bases; unmatched junction nucleotides: 5. The CDR3 DNA reads as TGTGCCAGCAGTGTAGGACAGGGACATCAGCCCCAGCATTTT. Protein: CASSVGQGHQPQHF.

The V call is TRBV6-2 or TRBV6-3, the J call TRBJ1-6; D uncertain. V lost 7 bases and J lost 7, with 20 bases in between. Germline-derived CDR1 and CDR2 are MNHEY and SVGEGT. CDR3 length equals 16 residues. DNA for the CDR3: TGTGCCAGCAAAACTGCCTGGGTGGACTACAATTCACCCCTCCACTTT. This encodes CASKTAWVDYNSPLHF.

This clonotype was seen many times. The chain joins TRBV20-1 to TRBJ2-3, with 13 bases aligning to TRBD2. Germline values: CDR1 DFQATT, CDR2 SNEGSKA (reference sequence). The trim removed 6 bases at V and 3 bases at J, leaving 12 bases unmatched. CDR3 length: 17 amino acids. The CDR3 region has the DNA TGCAGTGCGACGACTAGCGGGGGGCCCCTTGTTACAGATACGCAGTATTTT. This encodes CSATTSGGPLVTDTQYF.

This clonotype was observed at least ten times. This chain uses TRBV18 with TRBJ1-5; D remains unclear. Germline CDR1 and CDR2: KGHSH and LQKENI. V was trimmed by 4 bases and J by 0 bases, leaving 7 bases between them. This CDR3 contains 14 residues. The CDR3 here is CASSQEHSNQPQHF. CDR3 DNA sequence: TGTGCCAGCTCACAGGAGCATAGCAATCAGCCCCAGCATTTT. Variable domain in full (rest from reference TRBV18 and TRBJ1-5): NAGVMQNPRHLVRRRGQEARLRCSPMKGHSHVYWYRQLPEEGLKFMVYLQKENIIDESGMPKERFSAEFPKEGPSILRIQQVVRGDSAAYFCASSQEHSNQPQHFGDGTRLSIL.

The chain carries TRBV28 and TRBJ2-1, with a possible D match to TRBD2 (5 bases). The V end lost 9 bases, the J end lost 1 base, and 13 bases lay between the germline ends. Germline assignment: CDR1 MDHEN and CDR2 SYDVKM. This CDR3 region has 14 residues. CDR3 amino acids: CASRTSGSYNEQFF. The CDR3 DNA follows: TGTGCCAGTAGGACCTCGGGGTCCTACAATGAGCAGTTCTTC.

A few counts support this clonotype. The chain couples TRBV11-2 to TRBJ1-1; tentative D call: TRBD1 (5 bases). CDR3 length equals 14 residues. The V end was cut by 7 bases, the J end by 5 bases, with 17 bases between. Germline loops: CDR1 SGHAT, CDR2 FQNNGV. The CDR3 spells CASTPRGEGTEAFF. In nucleotides, the CDR3 is TGTGCCAGCACCCCAAGGGGTGAAGGTACTGAAGCTTTCTTT.